The rows below give T cell receptor beta chains drawn from one sample of a study of T cell responses to AZD1222 COVID-19 vaccine. Profiling relied on immunoSEQ multiplex PCR, and the TCRdb table lists in-frame clones only, not all of them. Of roughly 110,000 clones in the sample, approximately 86% were seen once. Specimen: peripheral blood, collected on day 0 of AZD1222 vaccination. The receptors come from an adult in good health. Both conserved end residues are part of each CDR3. The order of the fields is clone size, D gene, CDR3 length, V gene, J gene, CDR3 protein, CDR3 DNA. The D gene is left open where the match is weak. Only part of the rows carry a size: once, few, many, or a class if the clone is expanded.

.	TRBD1	15	TRBV10-3	TRBJ1-4	CAISQRGGQNEKLFF	TGTGCCATCAGCCAGAGGGGGGGACAGAATGAAAAACTGTTTTTT
.	.	17	TRBV9	TRBJ1-3	CASSVDDRSAAGNTIYF	TGTGCCAGCAGCGTAGATGACAGGAGTGCCGCTGGAAACACCATATATTTT
.	.	16	TRBV4-3	TRBJ2-5	CASSQAPPGGGETQYF	TGCGCCAGCAGCCAAGCCCCCCCGGGTGGGGGGGAGACCCAGTACTTC
.	.	13	TRBV18	TRBJ1-1	CASSPDGPTEAFF	TGTGCCAGCTCACCCGACGGGCCCACTGAAGCTTTCTTT
.	.	14	TRBV9	TRBJ1-3	CASTPGFSGNTIYF	TGTGCCAGCACCCCCGGGTTTTCTGGAAACACCATATATTTT
.	TRBD2	16	TRBV2	TRBJ2-5	CASTQRASGGKETQYF	TGTGCCAGCACTCAGAGGGCTAGCGGGGGGAAAGAGACCCAGTACTTC
.	.	14	TRBV3-1/TRBV3-2	TRBJ2-1	CASSQEISGDEQFF	TGTGCCAGCAGCCAAGAAATTTCAGGGGATGAGCAGTTCTTC
.	TRBD2	18	TRBV10-3	TRBJ2-7	CAIEKETSGALYSYEQYF	TGTGCCATCGAAAAGGAGACTAGCGGGGCTCTGTACTCCTACGAGCAGTACTTC
.	.	14	TRBV24-1	TRBJ1-2	CATSDIDINYGYTF	TGTGCCACCAGTGATATCGACATAAACTATGGCTACACCTTC
.	.	15	TRBV18	TRBJ2-2	CASSPILGDTGELFF	TGTGCCAGCTCCCCGATACTAGGGGACACCGGGGAGCTGTTTTTT
.	.	16	TRBV3-1/TRBV3-2	TRBJ1-1	CASSPKFSSFNTEAFF	TGTGCCAGCAGCCCGAAGTTTAGCAGCTTCAACACTGAAGCTTTCTTT
.	TRBD1	16	TRBV4-3	TRBJ1-1	CASSQEPGTGATEAFF	TGCGCCAGCAGCCAAGAGCCCGGGACAGGGGCCACTGAAGCTTTCTTT
.	.	13	TRBV6-2/TRBV6-3	TRBJ2-5	CASSTDLGETQYF	TGTGCCAGCAGTACGGACCTCGGAGAGACCCAGTACTTC
.	.	15	TRBV27	TRBJ1-4	CASIRRAGKGEKLFF	TGTGCCAGCATCCGGCGGGCAGGCAAGGGGGAAAAACTGTTTTTT
.	TRBD1	14	TRBV6-5	TRBJ2-1	CASSTRDRNNEQFF	TGTGCCAGCAGTACCCGGGACAGGAACAATGAGCAGTTCTTC
once	.	15	TRBV18	TRBJ1-2	CASSPQGDQSYGYTF	TGTGCCAGCTCACCACAAGGGGATCAAAGCTATGGCTACACCTTC
.	.	13	TRBV9	TRBJ1-2	CASSAGTFEGYTF	TGTGCCAGCAGCGCGGGGACATTTGAAGGCTACACCTTC
.	TRBD1	15	TRBV19	TRBJ2-7	CASKQGEHHRYEQYF	TGTGCCAGTAAACAGGGGGAACACCACAGATACGAGCAGTACTTC
.	.	15	TRBV6-5	TRBJ1-2	CASSPTDRPLYGYTF	TGTGCCAGCAGCCCCACTGACAGACCCCTCTATGGCTACACCTTC
.	.	16	TRBV24-1	TRBJ2-5	CATSDLPGRSQETQYF	TGTGCCACCAGTGATTTGCCGGGCAGAAGTCAAGAGACCCAGTACTTC
.	TRBD1	16	TRBV6-4	TRBJ2-3	CASSESGGQGSDTQYF	TGTGCCAGCAGTGAAAGCGGGGGACAGGGGTCCGATACGCAGTATTTT
once	TRBD1	14	TRBV13	TRBJ2-7	CASSPRGQAYEQYF	TGTGCCAGCAGCCCCCGGGGACAGGCCTACGAGCAGTACTTC
.	TRBD1	15	TRBV7-9	TRBJ1-2	CASSLGRTGGNGYTF	TGTGCCAGCAGCTTAGGGAGGACAGGGGGCAATGGCTACACCTTC